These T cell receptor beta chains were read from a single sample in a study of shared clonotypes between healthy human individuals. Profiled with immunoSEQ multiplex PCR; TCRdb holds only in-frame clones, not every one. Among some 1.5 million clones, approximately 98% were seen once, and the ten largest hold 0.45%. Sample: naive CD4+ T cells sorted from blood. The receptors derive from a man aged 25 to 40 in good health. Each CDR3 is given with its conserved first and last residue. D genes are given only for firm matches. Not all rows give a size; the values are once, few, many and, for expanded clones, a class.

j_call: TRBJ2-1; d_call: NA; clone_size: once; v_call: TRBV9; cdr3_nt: TGTGCCAGCAGCGTAGAACCGGGATTAACTACCAATGAGCAGTTCTTC; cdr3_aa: CASSVEPGLTTNEQFF
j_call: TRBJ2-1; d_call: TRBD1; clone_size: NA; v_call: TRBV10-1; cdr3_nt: TGCGCCAGCAGCGAGGACAGGGTTCTGGCGGATGAGCAGTTCTTC; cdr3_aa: CASSEDRVLADEQFF
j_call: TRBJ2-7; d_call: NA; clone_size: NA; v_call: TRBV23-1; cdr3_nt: TGCGCCAGCAGTCAGATTCGGGGCTCCTACGAGCAGTACTTC; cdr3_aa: CASSQIRGSYEQYF
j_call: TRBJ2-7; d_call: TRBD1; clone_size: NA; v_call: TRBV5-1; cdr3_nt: TGCGCCAGCAACGCCGGACAGGGCCCCTACGAGCAGTACTTC; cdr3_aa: CASNAGQGPYEQYF
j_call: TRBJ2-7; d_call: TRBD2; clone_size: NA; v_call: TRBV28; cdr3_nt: TGTGCCAGCAGTTTATCTCCTAGCGGGATCCACGAGCAGTACTTC; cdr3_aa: CASSLSPSGIHEQYF
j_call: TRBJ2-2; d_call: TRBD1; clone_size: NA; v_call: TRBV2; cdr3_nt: TGTGCCAGCAGTTACTTACAGGGGGCCAACACCGGGGAGCTGTTTTTT; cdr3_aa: CASSYLQGANTGELFF
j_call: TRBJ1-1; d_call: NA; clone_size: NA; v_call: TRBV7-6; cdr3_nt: TGTGCCAGCAGCTGGACCTCTGAAGCTTTCTTT; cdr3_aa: CASSWTSEAFF
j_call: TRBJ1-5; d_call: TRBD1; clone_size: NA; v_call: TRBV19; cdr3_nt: TGTGCCAGTAGTATCGGACAGGGGGCCAATCAGCCCCAGCATTTT; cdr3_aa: CASSIGQGANQPQHF
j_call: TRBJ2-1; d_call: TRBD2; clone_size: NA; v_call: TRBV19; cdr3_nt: TGTGCCAGCGGGACTGGGACTAGCGGGAATAACCTTCAGTTCTTC; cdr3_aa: CASGTGTSGNNLQFF
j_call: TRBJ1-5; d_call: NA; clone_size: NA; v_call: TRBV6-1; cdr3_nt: TGTGCCAGCAGTGATGGATGGAGCAATCAGCCCCAGCATTTT; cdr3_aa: CASSDGWSNQPQHF
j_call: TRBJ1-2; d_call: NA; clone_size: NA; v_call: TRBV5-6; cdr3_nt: TGTGCCAGCACCCCAGTCTCTTCGGGGGCGGACTATGGCTACACCTTC; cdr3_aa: CASTPVSSGADYGYTF
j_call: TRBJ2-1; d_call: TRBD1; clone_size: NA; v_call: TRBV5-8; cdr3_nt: TGTGCCAGCAGCGGGGGACAGCCCTTTAATGAGCAGTTCTTC; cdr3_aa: CASSGGQPFNEQFF
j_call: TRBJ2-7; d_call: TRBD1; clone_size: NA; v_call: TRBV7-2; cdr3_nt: TGTGCCAGCAGCCTGGCCTGGGGACAGGCGACCTACGAGCAGTACTTC; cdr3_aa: CASSLAWGQATYEQYF
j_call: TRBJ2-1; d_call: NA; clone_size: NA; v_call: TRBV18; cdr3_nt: TGTGCCAGCTCACCACGAGGCATGGGGGGCAATGAGCAGTTCTTC; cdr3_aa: CASSPRGMGGNEQFF
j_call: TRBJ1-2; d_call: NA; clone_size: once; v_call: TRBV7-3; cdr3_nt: TGTGCCAGCAGCCCTACTCGGACCCACCAAAACTACACCTTC; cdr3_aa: CASSPTRTHQNYTF